Presented here are 2 T cell receptor beta chains from one specimen sequenced in a study of blood T cell repertoires in COVID-19. The assay was immunoSEQ multiplex PCR, and TCRdb's table has in-frame clones only and misses some. The sample gives hundreds of thousands of clones, over 70% of which show up once; 8% to 9.5% is in the top ten. The sequenced sample was peripheral blood. Receptors originate from a human donor in a cohort sampled during active COVID-19.

V gene TRBV28 combines with J gene TRBJ2-1, with TRBD2 identical over 7 bases. J gave up 12 bases and V 3 bases, and 11 bases lay outside the gene matches. The CDR3 contains 14 residues. The germline gives CDR1 MDHEN, CDR2 SYDVKM. The CDR3 sequence: CASSLGRAGAVQFF. The CDR3 DNA is TGTGCCAGCAGTTTGGGGAGGGCCGGAGCTGTGCAGTTCTTC.

The gene calls are TRBV27 and TRBJ2-7, with a weak D call TRBD1 (5 bases). The germline V and J ends were trimmed by 5 bases and 6 bases, with 11 bases remaining between them. This CDR3 contains 12 residues. Germline CDR1 and CDR2: MNHEY and SMNVEV (reference sequence). CDR3 in amino acids: CASSHQGFEQYF. CDR3 coding DNA: TGTGCCAGCAGTCACCAGGGATTCGAGCAGTACTTC.